This TCR beta chain was identified during a study of post-analysis software for immune sequencing data. About this clonotype: Its antigen is still unknown.

Study-wide points: Controls' normalized Chao1 diversity significantly exceeded that of multiple sclerosis patients.

The authors incorporated unique molecular identifiers into the TCR beta cDNA libraries. From the PCR reads, TCRdb called clonotypes with MiXCR, one entry per CDR3 protein. The table has approximately 660,000 distinct CDR3 sequences, roughly three fifths seen once; the top ten hold about 11%. This clonotype was sampled from a girl between 2 and 10 years old with multiple sclerosis. Material for sequencing was blood.

CDR3 sequence reads: CAISDLAEYNEQFF. The CDR3 nucleotides read TGTGCCATCAGTGACCTAGCGGAGTACAATGAGCAGTTCTTC. V is TRBV10-3 and J is TRBJ2-1; TRBD2 aligns across 7 bases. CDR1 and CDR2 from the germline V gene are ENHRY and SYGVKD. The CDR3 loop spans 14 amino acids. Trimming cost V 3 bases and J 4 bases; bases outside gene matches: 3.